The rows below give T cell receptor beta chains drawn from one sample of a study of molecular identifiers for immune sequencing clone quantification. Using its own MiXCR run on the PCR reads, TCRdb lists one record per CDR3 protein. The sample lists about half a million distinct CDR3 sequences; roughly 26% were seen once. Sequences were obtained from naive CD8+ T cells from blood, with Jurkat cell RNA spiked in. These receptors came from a human donor in good health. Some libraries in this study had Jurkat cell RNA spiked in. CDR3s leave out the opening cysteine and the closing phenylalanine or tryptophan. Not every row has a clone size; where given, it reads once, few, many or a size class.

>TRBV5-4|many|TRBJ2-7
ASSPRSSGSYEQY
>TRBV28|-|TRBJ1-2
ASSLGQWDYGYS
>TRBV30|-|TRBJ2-1
AWGWGLEQF
>TRBV5-5|many|TRBJ1-5
ASSMGLQPQH
>TRBV28|few|TRBJ1-5
ASSFQGQSQH
>TRBV5-5|-|TRBJ2-1
ASSLETNRGFGYNEQF
>TRBV7-2|-|TRBJ1-6
ASSPRDGYNSPLH
>TRBV12-3/TRBV12-4|many|TRBJ2-1
ASSFGVEGSFYNEQF
>TRBV28|many|TRBJ2-1
ASSFRGPYNEQF
>TRBV28|few|TRBJ1-3
ASSFSPRYGNTIY
>TRBV29-1|many|TRBJ1-1
SVVGTGGKTALNTEAF
>TRBV5-4|many|TRBJ1-4
ASSPDRSNEKLF
>TRBV4-1|once|TRBJ1-3
ASSQGGGDSGNTIY
>TRBV20-1|few|TRBJ1-6
SAPVLTNSPLH
>TRBV6-6|few|TRBJ2-7
ASSMTSRGEQY
>TRBV6-5|few|TRBJ1-4
ASSDEGWGRDEKLF
>TRBV30|many|TRBJ2-5
AWSGLAGGRETQY
>TRBV20-1|few|TRBJ2-7
SARDRSGRYHEQY
>TRBV28|-|TRBJ1-2
AHGGRGSYYGYT
>TRBV7-6|few|TRBJ2-7
ASSLVGGTDYEQY
>TRBV5-1|many|TRBJ2-7
ASSSQGNEQY
>TRBV6-5|many|TRBJ2-1
ASSSSLASGNEQF
>TRBV7-8|few|TRBJ1-1
ASSLQSSEAF
>TRBV7-9|-|TRBJ2-2
ASSLRRENTGALF
>TRBV11-2|-|TRBJ1-4
ASSGTGFEKLF
>TRBV3-1|-|TRBJ1-1
ASSQDSGTGAF
>TRBV9|many|TRBJ1-3
ASSVDSNTIY
>TRBV23-1|-|TRBJ1-5
ASSQWSNQPQH
>TRBV23-1|-|TRBJ1-1
ASTQTTEAF
>TRBV12-5|many|TRBJ2-3
ASGEQGIIDTQY
>TRBV6-6|few|TRBJ2-7
ASSYERLSYEQY
>TRBV10-2|many|TRBJ1-1
ASSKTGGTEAF
>TRBV4-1|many|TRBJ2-3
ASSQVSGSSTDTQY
>TRBV6-2/TRBV6-3|-|TRBJ2-1
ASSLGLAGVYEQF